The rows below give T cell receptor beta chains drawn from one sample of a study of blood T cells in healthy people across ages. TCRdb used MiXCR to reprocess the 5' RACE reads, holding one entry per CDR3 protein. The sample contains more than 1 million distinct CDR3 sequences, around 43% of which appear only once. The sequencing input was blood. These receptor sequences come from a woman in her sixties in good health. Each CDR3 is given with its conserved first and last residue. The D gene is left open where the match is weak. Rows give clone size only sometimes, using once, few, many, or a class for an expanded clone.

>.|.|TRBV14|14|TRBJ2-3
TGTGCCAGCAGCCAGTCGGGCCTCACAGATACGCAGTATTTT
CASSQSGLTDTQYF
>TRBD2|few|TRBV20-1|15|TRBJ2-6
TGCAGTGCCAGCGGGGTATTATCTGGGGCCAACGTCCTGACTTTC
CSASGVLSGANVLTF
>TRBD2|.|TRBV3-1|18|TRBJ2-1
TGTGCCAGCAGCCAACCCCTAGCGGGAGGGCCATCCTACAATGAGCAGTTCTTC
CASSQPLAGGPSYNEQFF
>TRBD1|.|TRBV6-6|14|TRBJ2-7
TGTGCCAGCAGTTACACAGGGGGCGTCTACGAGCAGTACTTC
CASSYTGGVYEQYF
>TRBD1|.|TRBV6-1|13|TRBJ1-1
TGTGCCAGCAGTAATACAGGGGGCACTGAAGCTTTCTTT
CASSNTGGTEAFF
>.|few|TRBV7-9|12|TRBJ2-7
TGTGCCAGCGGAATCCTACTCTACGAGCAGTACTTC
CASGILLYEQYF
>TRBD1|few|TRBV20-1|13|TRBJ1-2
TGCAGTGCTAGCACAGGGGACTTCGATGGCTACACCTTC
CSASTGDFDGYTF
>TRBD1|.|TRBV5-1|14|TRBJ1-2
TGCGCCAGCAGCCAGGGACAGGGGGCGGAGGGCTACACCTTC
CASSQGQGAEGYTF
>TRBD2|.|TRBV27|13|TRBJ2-7
TGTGCCAGCAGCACTAGCGGGAGTTGGGAGGCGTACTTC
CASSTSGSWEAYF
>.|.|TRBV30|11|TRBJ1-6
TGTGCCTGGAACAGGGATTCACCCCTCCACTTT
CAWNRDSPLHF
>TRBD1|.|TRBV14|17|TRBJ1-4
TGTGCCAGCAGCCAAGAATTGCGGGACAGAGTTAATGAAAAACTGTTTTTT
CASSQELRDRVNEKLFF
>.|.|TRBV5-8|15|TRBJ1-2
TGTGCCAGCAGCTTGGAGTTAGGAGCTAACTATGGCTACACCTTC
CASSLELGANYGYTF
>TRBD2|few|TRBV25-1|13|TRBJ2-1
TGTGCCAGCATTAGCGGGAGGAGAAATGAGCAGTTCTTC
CASISGRRNEQFF
>TRBD2|many|TRBV7-2|14|TRBJ2-5
TGTGCCAGCAGCTTAGCGGGAGGGCCTGGGGCCCAGTACTTC
CASSLAGGPGAQYF
>TRBD1|.|TRBV6-4|14|TRBJ2-7
TGTGCCAGCAAATCGACAGGGTCAAGCTACGAGCAGTACTTC
CASKSTGSSYEQYF
>.|few|TRBV10-3|12|TRBJ2-7
TGTGCCATCTCTGGACACACCTACGAGCAGTACTTC
CAISGHTYEQYF
>.|.|TRBV20-1|15|TRBJ2-3
TGCAGTGCCCTAGACACCAATTTTAACACAGATACGCAGTATTTT
CSALDTNFNTDTQYF
>.|many|TRBV20-1|14|TRBJ2-7
TGCAGTGCTTACGGACGGGCCCCCCTAGGGGAGCAGTACTTC
CSAYGRAPLGEQYF
>TRBD1|.|TRBV7-6|14|TRBJ2-5
TGTGCCAGCATCCCTCGACAGGGGCTAAAGACCCAGTACTTC
CASIPRQGLKTQYF
>TRBD2|few|TRBV20-1|14|TRBJ2-7
TGCAGTGCTACCAGTCTAGCGGAGTCCTACGAGCAGTACTTC
CSATSLAESYEQYF
>.|.|TRBV20-1|15|TRBJ2-6
TGCAGTGCTAGAGCCGGGGCGCAAGGGGCCAACGTCCTGACTTTC
CSARAGAQGANVLTF
>.|.|TRBV20-1|13|TRBJ2-3
TGCAGTGCTAGGCTACTAGTCGCAGATACGCAGTATTTT
CSARLLVADTQYF
>TRBD2|.|TRBV10-3|16|TRBJ2-7
TGTGCCATCAGTGAGGCGGGACTAGCGGGAGTTTATGAGCAGTACTTC
CAISEAGLAGVYEQYF
>.|few|TRBV7-2|16|TRBJ1-1
TGTGCCAGCAGCTTAGAGGCACAGGGCTTTTTCACTGAAGCTTTCTTT
CASSLEAQGFFTEAFF
>TRBD2|few|TRBV20-1|16|TRBJ2-4
TGCAGTGCTAGAGGGGGACTAGCGGGAGGTAAAAACATTCAGTACTTC
CSARGGLAGGKNIQYF
>TRBD1|.|TRBV9|15|TRBJ2-3
TGTGCCAGCAGCGCAGGGGGTCGTGGCACAGATACGCAGTATTTT
CASSAGGRGTDTQYF
>TRBD2|few|TRBV7-9|16|TRBJ2-1
TGTGCCAGCAGGGGGACTAGCGGGAGGGCCAATAATGAGCAGTTCTTC
CASRGTSGRANNEQFF
>.|.|TRBV4-3|16|TRBJ2-7
TGCGCCAGCAGCCAAGAGGAGCATGGGCTAGCGATTAAGCAGTACTTC
CASSQEEHGLAIKQYF
>.|.|TRBV12-3/TRBV12-4|14|TRBJ2-1
TGTGCCAGCAGCCCGACAGACTCGGACAATGAGCAGTTCTTC
CASSPTDSDNEQFF
>.|many|TRBV29-1|11|TRBJ2-7
TGCAGCGTTGAAGATCCAGGCCGTCAGTACTTC
CSVEDPGRQYF
>.|few|TRBV14|15|TRBJ2-1
TGTGCCAGCAGCCCGCAACTAGCCCTTCTGAATGAGCAGTTCTTC
CASSPQLALLNEQFF
>TRBD1|once|TRBV5-1|15|TRBJ2-7
TGCGCCAGCAGCTCAACCCGGGACAGGGTTGTCGAGCAGTACTTC
CASSSTRDRVVEQYF
>.|few|TRBV10-3|12|TRBJ1-1
TGTGCCATTAGTGGACAAAACACTGAAGCTTTCTTT
CAISGQNTEAFF
>.|.|TRBV2|11|TRBJ2-1
TGTGCCAGTCAATGGACTCCTGAGCAGTTCTTC
CASQWTPEQFF
>TRBD1|few|TRBV7-9|14|TRBJ1-2
TGTGCCAGCAGCTTAAGGGACAGGGAGTATGGCTACACCTTC
CASSLRDREYGYTF
>.|.|TRBV20-1|15|TRBJ1-6
TGCAGTGCTTTACCCAGCTTAGCTCAGAATTCACCCCTCCACTTT
CSALPSLAQNSPLHF
>TRBD2|.|TRBV20-1|13|TRBJ2-7
TGCAGCGGACTAGCGGAGAGCTCCTACGAGCAGTACTTC
CSGLAESSYEQYF
>.|many|TRBV9|14|TRBJ2-5
TGTGCCAGCAGCCCCCGGTCGGAGGGAGAGACCCAGTACTTC
CASSPRSEGETQYF
>.|.|TRBV6-5|14|TRBJ1-1
TGTGCCAGCAGTTACGGACCCCTGAACACTGAAGCTTTCTTT
CASSYGPLNTEAFF
>.|.|TRBV15|14|TRBJ2-7
TGTGCCACCAGCAGACGACCGGGGGCCTACGAGCAGTACTTC
CATSRRPGAYEQYF
>.|.|TRBV20-1|14|TRBJ2-3
TGCAGCATGACTAGTAAAGGGAGCACAGATACGCAGTATTTT
CSMTSKGSTDTQYF
>TRBD2|many|TRBV9|15|TRBJ2-7
TGTGCCAGCAGCCCAGAGCCGGGCGGGAGATCCGAGCAGTACTTC
CASSPEPGGRSEQYF
>.|.|TRBV10-3|14|TRBJ2-3
TGTGTCATCGGGGAGGGACAGTACACAGATACGCAGTATTTT
CVIGEGQYTDTQYF
>.|few|TRBV6-2/TRBV6-3|14|TRBJ2-7
TGTGCCAGCAGTTACCCCGGCAGGTTCTACGAGCAGTACTTC
CASSYPGRFYEQYF
>TRBD1|.|TRBV28|14|TRBJ1-5
TGTGCCAGCAGTGGCCGGACAGGGGGCCAGCCCCAGCATTTT
CASSGRTGGQPQHF
>.|.|TRBV10-2|16|TRBJ2-6
TGCGCCAGCAGTGAGGTGGGACCCTCTGGGGCCAACGTCCTGACTTTC
CASSEVGPSGANVLTF
>TRBD2|.|TRBV29-1|13|TRBJ2-1
TGCAGCGTGAAAGCGGGAAAGTACAATGAGCAGTTCTTC
CSVKAGKYNEQFF
>TRBD2|.|TRBV20-1|16|TRBJ2-1
TGCAGTGCTCGGGTACCTCGACTAGCGGGAAGGGATGAGCAGTTCTTC
CSARVPRLAGRDEQFF
>TRBD2|.|TRBV6-5|16|TRBJ2-4
TGTGCCAGCAGTTACAACTCGGGACTAGTTAAAAACATTCAGTACTTC
CASSYNSGLVKNIQYF
>.|.|TRBV5-1|16|TRBJ2-6
TGCGCCAGCAGCCCCCTGGTTCGTGGAGGGGCCAACGTCCTGACTTTC
CASSPLVRGGANVLTF
>.|.|TRBV28|15|TRBJ2-3
TGTGCCAGCAGTGTTCCCTCGGCACACACAGATACGCAGTATTTT
CASSVPSAHTDTQYF
>TRBD1|.|TRBV27|15|TRBJ1-5
TGTGCCAGCAGTATCCGACAGGGAGGTGATCAGCCCCAGCATTTT
CASSIRQGGDQPQHF
>TRBD1|.|TRBV2|15|TRBJ1-5
TGTGCCAGCAGCGGGGGACAGGTTAGCAATCAGCCCCAGCATTTT
CASSGGQVSNQPQHF
>.|.|TRBV7-9|18|TRBJ2-1
TGTGCCAGCAGTTCGAATCCCACCGCTCGTTCTCCCTACAATGAGCAGTTCTTC
CASSSNPTARSPYNEQFF
>.|.|TRBV10-3|14|TRBJ1-5
TGTGCCATCAGTGAAAGGACCCAAAATCAGCCCCAGCATTTT
CAISERTQNQPQHF
>.|.|TRBV5-1|13|TRBJ2-7
TGCGCCAGCAGCTTGCTGGTCAACTACGAGCAGTACTTC
CASSLLVNYEQYF